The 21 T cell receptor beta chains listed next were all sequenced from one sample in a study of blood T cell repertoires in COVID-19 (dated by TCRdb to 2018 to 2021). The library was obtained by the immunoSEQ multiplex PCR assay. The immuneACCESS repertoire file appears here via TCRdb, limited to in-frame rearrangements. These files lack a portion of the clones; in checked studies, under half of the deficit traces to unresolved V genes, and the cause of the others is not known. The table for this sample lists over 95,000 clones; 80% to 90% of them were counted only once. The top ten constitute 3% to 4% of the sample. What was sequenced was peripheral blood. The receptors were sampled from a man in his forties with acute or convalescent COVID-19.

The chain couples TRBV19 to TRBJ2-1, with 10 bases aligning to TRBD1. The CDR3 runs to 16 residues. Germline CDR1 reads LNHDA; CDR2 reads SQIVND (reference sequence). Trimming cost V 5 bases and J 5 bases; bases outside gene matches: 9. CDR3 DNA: TGTGCCAGTAGTTATTGGGGACAGGGGCCAGACAATGAGCAGTTCTTC. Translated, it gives CASSYWGQGPDNEQFF.

CDR3 sequence reads: CASRQGIGSNQPQHF. CDR3 in DNA: TGCGCCAGCAGACAGGGAATTGGTAGCAATCAGCCCCAGCATTTT. This chain connects TRBV4-1 to TRBJ1-5; TRBD1 might be the D (6 bases). Looked up from germline, CDR1 is MGHRA and CDR2 is YSYEKL. Trimming stripped 6 bases from V and 0 bases from J, with 12 bases between. The CDR3 loop spans 15 amino acids.

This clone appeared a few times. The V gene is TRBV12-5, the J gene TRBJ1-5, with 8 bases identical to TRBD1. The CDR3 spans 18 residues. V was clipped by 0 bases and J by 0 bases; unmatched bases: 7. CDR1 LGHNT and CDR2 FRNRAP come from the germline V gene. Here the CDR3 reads CASGLVSGTGYSNQPQHF. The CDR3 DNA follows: TGTGCTAGTGGTTTGGTCTCCGGGACAGGATATAGCAATCAGCCCCAGCATTTT. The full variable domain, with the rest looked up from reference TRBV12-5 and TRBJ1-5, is DARVTQTPRHKVTEMGQEVTMRCQPILGHNTVFWYRQTMMQGLELLAYFRNRAPLDDSGMPKDRFSAEMPDATLATLKIQPSEPRDSAVYFCASGLVSGTGYSNQPQHFGDGTRLSIL.

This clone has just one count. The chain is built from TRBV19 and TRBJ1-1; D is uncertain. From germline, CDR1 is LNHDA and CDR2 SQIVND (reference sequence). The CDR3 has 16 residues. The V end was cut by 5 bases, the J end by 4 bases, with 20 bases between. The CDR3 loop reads CASSPRGLKWGTEAFF. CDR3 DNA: TGTGCCAGTAGTCCGCGGGGATTAAAGTGGGGCACTGAAGCTTTCTTT.

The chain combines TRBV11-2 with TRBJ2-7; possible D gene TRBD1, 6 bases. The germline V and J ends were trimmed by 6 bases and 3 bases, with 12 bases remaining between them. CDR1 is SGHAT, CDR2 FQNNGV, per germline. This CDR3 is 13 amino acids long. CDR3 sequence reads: CASRAIGGYEQYF. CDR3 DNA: TGTGCCAGCAGGGCAATAGGGGGCTACGAGCAGTACTTC.

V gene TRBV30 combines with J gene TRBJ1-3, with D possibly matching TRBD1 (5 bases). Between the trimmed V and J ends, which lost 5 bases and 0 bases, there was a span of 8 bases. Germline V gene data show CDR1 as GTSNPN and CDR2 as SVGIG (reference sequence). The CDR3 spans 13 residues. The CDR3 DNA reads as TGTGCCTGGTTGACAGTCTCTGGAAACACCATATATTTT. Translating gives CAWLTVSGNTIYF.

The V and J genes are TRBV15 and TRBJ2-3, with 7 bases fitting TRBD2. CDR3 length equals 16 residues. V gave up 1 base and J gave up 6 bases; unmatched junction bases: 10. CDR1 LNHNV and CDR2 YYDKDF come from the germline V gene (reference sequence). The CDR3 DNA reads TGTGCCACCAGCAGAGTACGCGGGGGTCCGGGGGATACGCAGTATTTT. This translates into CATSRVRGGPGDTQYF.

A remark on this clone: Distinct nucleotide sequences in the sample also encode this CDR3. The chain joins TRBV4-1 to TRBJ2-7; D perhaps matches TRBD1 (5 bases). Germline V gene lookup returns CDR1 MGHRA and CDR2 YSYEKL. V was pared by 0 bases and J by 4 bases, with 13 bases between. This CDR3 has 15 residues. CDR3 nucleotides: TGCGCCAGCAGCCAAGATCAAGGGGCCAATTACGAGCAGTACTTC. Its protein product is CASSQDQGANYEQYF.

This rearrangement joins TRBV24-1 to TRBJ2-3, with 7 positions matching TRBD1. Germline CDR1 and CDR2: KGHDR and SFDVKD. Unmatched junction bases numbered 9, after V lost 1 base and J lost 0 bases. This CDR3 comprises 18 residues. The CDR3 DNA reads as TGTGCCACCAGTGATTTTAAAGAGGGGGCGACTAGCACAGATACGCAGTATTTT. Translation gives CATSDFKEGATSTDTQYF.

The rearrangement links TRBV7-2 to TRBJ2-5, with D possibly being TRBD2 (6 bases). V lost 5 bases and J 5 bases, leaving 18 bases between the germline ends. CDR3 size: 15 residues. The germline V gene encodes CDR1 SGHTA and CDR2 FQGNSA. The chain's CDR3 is CASSPPLARGETQYF. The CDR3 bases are TGTGCCAGCAGCCCGCCCCTAGCGAGAGGGGAGACCCAGTACTTC.

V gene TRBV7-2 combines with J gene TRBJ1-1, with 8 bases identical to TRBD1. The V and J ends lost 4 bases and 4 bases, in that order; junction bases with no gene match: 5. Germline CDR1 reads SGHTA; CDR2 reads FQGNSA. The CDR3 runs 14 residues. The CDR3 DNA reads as TGTGCCAGCAGCTCCCAGGGGGCTAGCACTGAAGCTTTCTTT. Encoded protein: CASSSQGASTEAFF.

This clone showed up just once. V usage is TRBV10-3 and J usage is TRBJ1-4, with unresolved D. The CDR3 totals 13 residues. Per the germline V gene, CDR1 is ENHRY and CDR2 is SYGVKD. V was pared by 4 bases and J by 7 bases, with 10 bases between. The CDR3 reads CAISGSSGEKLFF. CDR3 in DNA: TGTGCCATCAGTGGTTCCAGTGGTGAAAAACTGTTTTTT.

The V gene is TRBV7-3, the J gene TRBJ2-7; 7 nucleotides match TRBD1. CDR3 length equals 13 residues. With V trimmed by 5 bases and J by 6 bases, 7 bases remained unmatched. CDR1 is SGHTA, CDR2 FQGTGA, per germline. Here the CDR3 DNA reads TGTGCCAGCAGCCCAGGGGGTCCGTCCGAGCAGTACTTC. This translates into CASSPGGPSEQYF.

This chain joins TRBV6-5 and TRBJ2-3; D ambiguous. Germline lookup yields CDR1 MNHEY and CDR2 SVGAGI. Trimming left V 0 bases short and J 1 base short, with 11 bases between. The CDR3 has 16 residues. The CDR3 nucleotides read TGTGCCAGCAGTTACTCGGCCTGGTTGGGCACAGATACGCAGTATTTT. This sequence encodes CASSYSAWLGTDTQYF.

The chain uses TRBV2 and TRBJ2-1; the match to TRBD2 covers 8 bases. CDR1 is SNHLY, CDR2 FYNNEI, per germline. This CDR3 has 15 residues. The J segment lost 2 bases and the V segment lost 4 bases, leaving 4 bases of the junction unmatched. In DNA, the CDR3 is TGTGCCAGCAGTGGAAGGCGGGGGGCCTACAATGAGCAGTTCTTC. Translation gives CASSGRRGAYNEQFF.

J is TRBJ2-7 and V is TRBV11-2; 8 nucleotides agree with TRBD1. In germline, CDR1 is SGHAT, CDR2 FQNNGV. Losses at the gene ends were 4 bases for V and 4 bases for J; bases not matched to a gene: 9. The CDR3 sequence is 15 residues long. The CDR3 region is CASSSSTGDSYEQYF. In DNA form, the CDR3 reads TGTGCCAGCAGCTCCTCGACAGGGGATTCATACGAGCAGTACTTC. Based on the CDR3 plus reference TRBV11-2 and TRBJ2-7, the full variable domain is EAGVAQSPRYKIIEKRQSVAFWCNPISGHATLYWYQQILGQGPKLLIQFQNNGVVDDSQLPKDRFSAERLKGVDSTLKIQPAKLEDSAVYLCASSSSTGDSYEQYFGPGTRLTVT.

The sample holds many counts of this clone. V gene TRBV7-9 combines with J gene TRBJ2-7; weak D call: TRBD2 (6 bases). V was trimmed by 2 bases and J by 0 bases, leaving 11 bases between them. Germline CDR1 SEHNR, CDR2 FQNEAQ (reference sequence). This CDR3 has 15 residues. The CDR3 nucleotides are TGTGCCAGCAGCTTATTTGGGGGGACCTCCTACGAGCAGTACTTC. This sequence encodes CASSLFGGTSYEQYF.

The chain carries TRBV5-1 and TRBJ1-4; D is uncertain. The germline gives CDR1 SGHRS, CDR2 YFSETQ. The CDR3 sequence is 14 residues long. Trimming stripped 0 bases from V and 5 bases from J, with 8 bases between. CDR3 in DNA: TGCGCCAGCAGCTTGGCCTGGCTCAATGAAAAACTGTTTTTT. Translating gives CASSLAWLNEKLFF.

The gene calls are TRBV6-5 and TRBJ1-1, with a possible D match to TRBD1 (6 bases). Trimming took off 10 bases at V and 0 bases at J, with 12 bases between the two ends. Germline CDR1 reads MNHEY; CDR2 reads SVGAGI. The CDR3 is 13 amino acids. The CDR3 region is CATSQGLNTEAFF. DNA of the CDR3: TGTGCCACCTCACAGGGATTGAACACTGAAGCTTTCTTT.

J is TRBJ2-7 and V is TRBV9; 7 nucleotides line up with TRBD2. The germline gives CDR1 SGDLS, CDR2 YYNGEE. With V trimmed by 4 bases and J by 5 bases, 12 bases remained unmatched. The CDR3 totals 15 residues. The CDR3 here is CASSPRGGGRNEQYF. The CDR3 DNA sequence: TGTGCCAGCAGCCCCCGTGGCGGGGGAAGGAACGAGCAGTACTTC.

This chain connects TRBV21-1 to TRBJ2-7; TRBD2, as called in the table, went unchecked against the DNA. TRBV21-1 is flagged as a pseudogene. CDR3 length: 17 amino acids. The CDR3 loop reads CASSKTCLTSGGWEQYF. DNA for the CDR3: TGTGCCAGCAGCAAAACTTGTCTGACTAGCGGTGGGTGGGAGCAGTACTTC.